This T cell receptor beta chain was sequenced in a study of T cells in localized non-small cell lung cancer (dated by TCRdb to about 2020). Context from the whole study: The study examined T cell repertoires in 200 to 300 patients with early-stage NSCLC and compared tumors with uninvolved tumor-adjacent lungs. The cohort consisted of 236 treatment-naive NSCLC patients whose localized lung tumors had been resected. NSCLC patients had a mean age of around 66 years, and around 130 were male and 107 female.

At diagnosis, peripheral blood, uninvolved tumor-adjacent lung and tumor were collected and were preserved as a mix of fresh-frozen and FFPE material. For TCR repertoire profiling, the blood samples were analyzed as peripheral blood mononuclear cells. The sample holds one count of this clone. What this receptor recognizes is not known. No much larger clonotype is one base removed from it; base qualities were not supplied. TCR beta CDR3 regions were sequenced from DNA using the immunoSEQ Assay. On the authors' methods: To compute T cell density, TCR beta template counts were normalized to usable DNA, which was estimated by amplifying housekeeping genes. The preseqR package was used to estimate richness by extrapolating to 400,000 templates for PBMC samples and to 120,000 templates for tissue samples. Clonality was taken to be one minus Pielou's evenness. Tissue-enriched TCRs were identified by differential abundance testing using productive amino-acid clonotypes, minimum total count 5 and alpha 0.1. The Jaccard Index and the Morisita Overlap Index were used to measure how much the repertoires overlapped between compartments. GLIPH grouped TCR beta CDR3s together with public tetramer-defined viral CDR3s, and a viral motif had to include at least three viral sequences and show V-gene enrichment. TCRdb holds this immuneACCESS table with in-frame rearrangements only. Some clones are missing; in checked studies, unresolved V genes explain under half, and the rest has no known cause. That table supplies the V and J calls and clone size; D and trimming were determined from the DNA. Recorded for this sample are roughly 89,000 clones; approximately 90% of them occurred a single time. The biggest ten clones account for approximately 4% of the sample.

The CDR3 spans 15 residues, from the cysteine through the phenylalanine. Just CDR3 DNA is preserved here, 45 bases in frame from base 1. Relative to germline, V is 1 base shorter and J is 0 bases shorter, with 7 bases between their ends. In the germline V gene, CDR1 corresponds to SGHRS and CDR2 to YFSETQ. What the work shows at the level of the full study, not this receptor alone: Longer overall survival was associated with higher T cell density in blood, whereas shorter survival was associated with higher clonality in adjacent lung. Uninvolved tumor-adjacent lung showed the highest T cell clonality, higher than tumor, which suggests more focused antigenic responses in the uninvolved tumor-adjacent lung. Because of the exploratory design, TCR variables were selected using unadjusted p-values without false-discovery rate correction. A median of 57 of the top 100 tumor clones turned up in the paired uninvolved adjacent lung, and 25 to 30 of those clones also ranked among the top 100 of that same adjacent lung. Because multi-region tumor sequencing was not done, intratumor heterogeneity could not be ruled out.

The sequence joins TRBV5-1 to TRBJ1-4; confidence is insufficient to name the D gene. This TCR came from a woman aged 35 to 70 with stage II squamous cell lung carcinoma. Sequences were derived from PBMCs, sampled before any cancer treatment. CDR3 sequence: CASSLSEATNEKLFF. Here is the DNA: TGCGCCAGCAGCTTGTCGGAGGCAACTAATGAAAAACTGTTTTTT.